This T cell receptor beta chain was captured by sequencing in a study of blood T cell repertoires in COVID-19. Study at large: PBMCs, B-cell-depleted T cells, or T cells were the source of the cDNA or gDNA that made up the material.

In Seattle, patients joined the study during active infection and were tracked longitudinally. The CDR3 has 14 amino acids. The V gene lost 5 bases and the J gene lost 3 bases, with 14 bases spanning the gap. Germline CDR1 is LNHDA and CDR2 is SQIVND (reference sequence). In the authors' methods: Using reference gene primer amplification, nucleated cell counts were estimated. Libraries were prepared by immunoSEQ multiplex PCR; TCRdb keeps only in-frame clonotypes and omits some of them. Clone size and V and J calls were adopted from that table, with D and trimming inferred from the DNA. The table lists around 82,000 clones, 86% of them singletons.

The specimen sequenced was peripheral blood. This rearrangement joins TRBV19 to TRBJ2-7, with D possibly matching TRBD2 (5 bases). The TCR was taken from a man older than 75 with COVID-19, enrolled during active disease. CDR3 region: CASSLQTGYYEQYF. CDR3 bases: TGTGCCAGTAGTCTTCAAACGGGGTACTACGAGCAGTACTTC.